The subject of this entry is one T cell receptor beta chain. Which antigen it targets is not known. Per-base quality was not reported, and no clone a single base away is much larger than it. The sample comes from a study of control samples from healthy donors and cancer patients (dated by TCRdb to 2019 to 2021). Receptor libraries were prepared by the immunoSEQ multiplex PCR assay. The table comes from immuneACCESS by way of TCRdb, which keeps in-frame sequences with V and J called. Part of the clones is missing from these tables; in studies checked, under half for an unresolved V gene and the rest for unknown reasons. The sample table records around 140,000 clones; 90% of these occur just once. The ten largest clones take up 2% to 3% of the sample. This TCR was sampled from a man between 40 and 49 years old in good health. Sequencing was carried out using blood.

Read as DNA, the sequence is TGTGCCAGCAGCTTAGCCGGGGCGGCGAGTTCACCCCTCCACTTT. It translates as CASSLAGAASSPLHF. Recombination connected TRBV7-2 to TRBJ1-6, with TRBD1 as a weak D call on 5 bases. V loses 0 bases, J loses 9 bases, and the germline ends lie 12 bases apart. From cysteine to phenylalanine, the CDR3 is 15 amino acids long. Just the 45-base CDR3 DNA is kept, in frame starting at base 1. Based on the germline V gene, the CDR1 and CDR2 sequences are SGHTA and FQGNSA.